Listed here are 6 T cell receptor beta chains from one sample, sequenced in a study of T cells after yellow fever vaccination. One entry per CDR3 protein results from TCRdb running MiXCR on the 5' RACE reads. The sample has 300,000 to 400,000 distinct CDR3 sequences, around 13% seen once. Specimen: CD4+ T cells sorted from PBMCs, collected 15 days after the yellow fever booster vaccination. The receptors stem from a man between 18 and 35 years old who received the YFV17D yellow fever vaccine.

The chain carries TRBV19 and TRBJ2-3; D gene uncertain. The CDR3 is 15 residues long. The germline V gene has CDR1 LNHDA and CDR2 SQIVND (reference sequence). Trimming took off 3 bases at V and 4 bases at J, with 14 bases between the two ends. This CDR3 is CASSIGVLASDTQYF. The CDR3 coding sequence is TGTGCCAGTAGTATCGGCGTACTGGCCTCAGATACGCAGTATTTT.

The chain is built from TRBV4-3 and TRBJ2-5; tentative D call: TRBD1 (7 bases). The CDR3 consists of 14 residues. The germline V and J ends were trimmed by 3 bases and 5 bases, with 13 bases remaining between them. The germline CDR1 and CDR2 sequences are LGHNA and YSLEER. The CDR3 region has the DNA TGCGCCAGCAGCCAGGGACAGCGGGTTGAGACCCAGTACTTC. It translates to CASSQGQRVETQYF.

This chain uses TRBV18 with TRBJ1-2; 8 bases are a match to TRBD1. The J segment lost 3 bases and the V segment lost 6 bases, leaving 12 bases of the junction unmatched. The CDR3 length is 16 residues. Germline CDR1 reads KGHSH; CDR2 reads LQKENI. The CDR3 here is CASSLWGAQGDYGYTF. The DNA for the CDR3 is TGTGCCAGCTCTCTTTGGGGAGCACAGGGGGACTATGGCTACACCTTC.

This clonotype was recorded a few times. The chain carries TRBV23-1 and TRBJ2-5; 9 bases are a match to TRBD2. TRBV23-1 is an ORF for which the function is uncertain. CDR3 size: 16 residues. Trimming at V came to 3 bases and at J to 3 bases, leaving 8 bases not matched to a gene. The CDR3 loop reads CASSHKTSGRKETQYF. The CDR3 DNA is TGCGCCAGCAGTCATAAGACTAGCGGCCGAAAAGAGACCCAGTACTTC.

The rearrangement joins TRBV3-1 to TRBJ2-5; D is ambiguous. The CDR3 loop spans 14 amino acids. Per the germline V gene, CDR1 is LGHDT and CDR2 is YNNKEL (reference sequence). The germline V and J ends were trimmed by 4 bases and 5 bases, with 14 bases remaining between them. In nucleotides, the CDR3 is TGTGCCAGCAGCCGAGGACGTAGTTGGGAGACCCAGTACTTC. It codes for CASSRGRSWETQYF.

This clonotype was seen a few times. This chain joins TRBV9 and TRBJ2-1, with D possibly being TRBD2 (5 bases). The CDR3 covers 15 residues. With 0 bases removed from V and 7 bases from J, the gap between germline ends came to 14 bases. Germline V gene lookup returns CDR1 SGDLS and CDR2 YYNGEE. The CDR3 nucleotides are TGTGCCAGCAGCGTAGAAGCGGTTTCTGGGAATGAGCAGTTCTTC. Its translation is CASSVEAVSGNEQFF.